This T cell receptor beta chain was documented in a study of T-cell memory formation after mild COVID-19. Findings and limits, study-wide: Pre-infection memory carried some responding clones, suggesting that cross-reactive memory joined.

From the 5' RACE reads, TCRdb called clonotypes with MiXCR, one entry per CDR3 protein. The table lists about 340,000 distinct CDR3 sequences, 10% to 15% of them singletons. As for this clonotype: Its specificity is unknown.

The CDR3 is made up of 12 amino acids. Germline V lookup: CDR1 GTSNPN, CDR2 SVGIG (reference sequence). V was trimmed by 0 bases and J by 7 bases, leaving 6 bases between them. Specimen: PBMCs or a T cell subset sorted from them (not recorded which). The chain links TRBV30 to TRBJ2-2; D remains ambiguous. The source of this sequence is a young man who had mild COVID-19 (a few samples of this study predate the infection). Cell type and time point are not known. As DNA, the CDR3 is TGTGCCTGGAGTGTATTTATCGGGGAGCTGTTTTTT. Its translation: CAWSVFIGELFF.